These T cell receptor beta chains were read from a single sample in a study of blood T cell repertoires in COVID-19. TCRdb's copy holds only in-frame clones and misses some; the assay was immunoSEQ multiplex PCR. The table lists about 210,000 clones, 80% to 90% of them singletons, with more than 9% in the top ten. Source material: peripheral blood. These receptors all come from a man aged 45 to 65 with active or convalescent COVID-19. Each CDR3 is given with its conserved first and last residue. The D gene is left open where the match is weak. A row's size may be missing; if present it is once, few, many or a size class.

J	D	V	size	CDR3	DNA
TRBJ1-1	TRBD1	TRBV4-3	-	CASSRADRDTEAFF	TGCGCCAGCAGCCGAGCGGACAGGGACACTGAAGCTTTCTTT
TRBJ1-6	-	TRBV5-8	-	CASSLASSPLHF	TGTGCCAGCAGCTTGGCCTCTTCACCCCTCCACTTT
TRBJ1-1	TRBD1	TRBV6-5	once	CASSNRGVVTEAFF	TGTGCCAGCAGTAACAGGGGGGTCGTCACTGAAGCTTTCTTT
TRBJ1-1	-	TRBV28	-	CASSLVGSPGTEAFF	TGTGCCAGCAGTTTAGTGGGCAGCCCTGGAACTGAAGCTTTCTTT
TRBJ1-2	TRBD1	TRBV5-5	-	CASSLGQGGFYGYTF	TGTGCCAGCAGCTTGGGACAGGGTGGATTCTATGGCTACACCTTC
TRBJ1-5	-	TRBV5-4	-	CASTLNMGGQPQHF	TGTGCCAGCACCCTAAACATGGGGGGTCAGCCCCAGCATTTT
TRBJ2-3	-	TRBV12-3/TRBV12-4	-	CAPPPQNPF	TGTGCCCCACCACCTCAGAACCCATTT
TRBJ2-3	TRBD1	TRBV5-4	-	CASRAGQGASDTQYF	TGTGCCAGCAGGGCCGGACAGGGGGCCTCAGATACGCAGTATTTT
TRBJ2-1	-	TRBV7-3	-	CASGRDSLRFTAINEQFF	TGTGCCAGCGGCCGCGACAGTCTTCGATTCACGGCGATCAATGAGCAGTTCTTC
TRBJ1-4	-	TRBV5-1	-	CASSFGQTFNEKLFF	TGCGCCAGCAGTTTCGGACAGACTTTTAATGAAAAACTGTTTTTT
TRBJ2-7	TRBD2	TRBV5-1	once	CASSSGLAGTEQYF	TGCGCCAGCAGCTCGGGACTAGCGGGCACCGAGCAGTACTTC
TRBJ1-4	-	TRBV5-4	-	CASSLGGPDEKLFF	TGTGCCAGCAGCTTAGGAGGGCCCGATGAAAAACTGTTTTTT
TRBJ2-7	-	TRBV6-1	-	CASSEEGHGGGEQYF	TGTGCCAGCAGTGAGGAGGGTCACGGCGGAGGGGAGCAGTACTTC
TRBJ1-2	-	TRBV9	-	CASSVEAQGLWGYTF	TGTGCCAGCAGCGTAGAGGCGCAGGGGTTATGGGGCTACACCTTC